These 32 T cell receptor beta chains were sequenced from one sample in a study of spatial heterogeneity in lung cancer. In TCRdb, the 5' RACE reads were re-called with MiXCR into one record per CDR3 protein. The repertoire holds roughly 120,000 distinct CDR3 sequences, less than 15% seen once, with approximately 17% in the top ten. Time point defined: blood at routine non-recurrence follow-up after resection. Unsorted whole RNA from tumor, nontumor lung or frozen PBMC underwent sequencing. This specimen was PBMCs, taken at follow-up. Receptors were obtained from a male donor with early-stage non-small cell lung cancer.

This chain connects TRBV28 to TRBJ2-7; D unresolved. The CDR3 is 14 amino acids. Germline CDR1 MDHEN, CDR2 SYDVKM. Trimming took off 5 bases at V and 5 bases at J, with 16 bases between the two ends. CDR3 sequence: CASSPGPRRNEQYF. For the CDR3, the DNA is TGTGCCAGCAGTCCAGGACCAAGGCGGAACGAGCAGTACTTC.

In its sample, this clonotype was seen many times. The chain has TRBV4-2 and TRBJ1-5; 8 bases are a match to TRBD1. V lost 0 bases and J lost 6; bases outside the gene matches: 7. The CDR3 runs to 16 residues. Germline CDR1 is LGHNA and CDR2 is YNFKEQ. In nucleotides, the CDR3 is TGTGCCAGCAGCCAAGAGGGTCAGGGGGCTGGTCAGCCCCAGCATTTT. Translation: CASSQEGQGAGQPQHF.

Ten or more counts support this clonotype. This chain uses TRBV5-1 with TRBJ1-5, with D maybe TRBD1 (6 bases). With 4 bases removed from V and 1 base from J, the gap between germline ends came to 18 bases. Germline CDR1 reads SGHRS; CDR2 reads YFSETQ. The CDR3 contains 17 residues. In DNA form, the CDR3 reads TGCGCCAGCAGCCCATCCCCGACAGGTCTGAGCAATCAGCCCCAGCATTTT. As protein: CASSPSPTGLSNQPQHF.

This clonotype appeared many times. V usage is TRBV5-5 and J usage is TRBJ1-1, with D unclear. The CDR3 runs 14 residues. Between the trimmed V and J ends, which lost 0 bases and 1 base, there was a span of 7 bases. Germline CDR1 reads SGHKS; CDR2 reads YYEKEE (reference sequence). CDR3 residues: CASSLALENTEAFF. The CDR3 DNA is TGTGCCAGCAGCTTGGCACTCGAGAACACTGAAGCTTTCTTT.

This clonotype was detected ten times or more. This chain uses TRBV27 with TRBJ1-2; D unclear. Trimming left V 5 bases short and J 6 bases short, with 7 bases between. This CDR3 spans 11 amino acids. Germline values: CDR1 MNHEY, CDR2 SMNVEV (reference sequence). The CDR3 DNA follows: TGTGCCAGCAGTGATAGGAATGGCTACACCTTC. This translates into CASSDRNGYTF.

Ten or more counts support this clonotype. The V and J genes are TRBV12-3 or TRBV12-4 and TRBJ2-1; D call uncertain. V lost 4 bases, J lost 9 bases, and 10 bases lay in between. The CDR3 extends over 12 amino acids. CDR3 nucleotides: TGTGCCAGCAGTTCAAGGTTTCTTGAGCAGTTCTTC. This gives the protein CASSSRFLEQFF.

This clonotype was seen many times. The chain uses TRBV20-1 and TRBJ1-2; TRBD1 agrees at 8 bases. CDR1 is DFQATT, CDR2 SNEGSKA, per germline (reference sequence). CDR3 length: 12 amino acids. V lost 6 bases and J lost 6; bases outside the gene matches: 6. The CDR3 bases are TGCAGTGCCGTTGACAGGGGCGATGGCTACACCTTC. Translated, it gives CSAVDRGDGYTF.

This rearrangement joins TRBV7-8 to TRBJ2-5; 7 bases are a match to TRBD1. J was trimmed by 4 bases and V by 7 bases; bases with no gene match: 12. Germline CDR1 reads SGHVS; CDR2 reads FQNEAQ. The CDR3 contains 15 residues. CDR3 nucleotide sequence: TGTGCCAGCACCCCGGGACAGAAAATTCCAGAGACCCAGTACTTC. Its protein product is CASTPGQKIPETQYF.

The gene calls are TRBV20-1 and TRBJ2-3; 11 bases align to TRBD2. The V segment lost 3 bases and the J segment 3 bases; nucleotides outside the gene matches: 11. The CDR3 contains 17 residues. Germline V gene sequence: CDR1 DFQATT, CDR2 SNEGSKA (reference sequence). CDR3 in amino acids: CSARPPLAGEKTDTQYF. DNA for the CDR3: TGCAGTGCTAGGCCCCCACTAGCGGGGGAAAAGACAGATACGCAGTATTTT.

The rearrangement joins TRBV9 to TRBJ2-3; a possible D gene is TRBD2 (6 bases). V shed 0 bases and J shed 0 bases, with 11 bases lying between them. The CDR3 extends over 16 amino acids. Germline CDR1 reads SGDLS; CDR2 reads YYNGEE. CDR3: CASSVDAGTSTDTQYF. The CDR3 DNA follows: TGTGCCAGCAGCGTAGATGCAGGGACTAGCACAGATACGCAGTATTTT.

This clonotype was picked up a small number of times. The chain combines TRBV6-1 with TRBJ1-5; perhaps TRBD1 as D (5 bases). The CDR3 loop spans 18 amino acids. CDR1 and CDR2 from the germline V gene are MNHNS and SASEGT. V lost 6 bases and J lost 1, with 22 bases in between. CDR3 DNA sequence: TGTGCCAGCAGACCACGGGACGGACGATTTTCAAGCAATCAGCCCCAGCATTTT. It yields the protein CASRPRDGRFSSNQPQHF.

Ten or more counts support this clonotype. The chain has TRBV10-3 and TRBJ2-1, with TRBD2 identical over 11 bases. Germline CDR1 is ENHRY and CDR2 is SYGVKD. The CDR3 is 15 residues long. After removal of 6 bases from V and 3 bases from J, the junction contained 4 bases not matched to a gene. The CDR3 sequence: CAIRGSGGDYNEQFF. In DNA form, the CDR3 reads TGTGCCATCAGGGGTAGCGGGGGGGACTACAATGAGCAGTTCTTC.

By share of the sample, this clonotype is medium-sized. This rearrangement joins TRBV9 to TRBJ2-1; 9 bases line up with TRBD2. CDR1 and CDR2 (germline): SGDLS, YYNGEE. V lost 0 bases, J lost 8 bases, and 9 bases stayed unmatched. This CDR3 is 16 amino acids long. The CDR3 nucleotides read TGTGCCAGCAGCGTAGAGAGCGGGGGGCCAGCGCATGAGCAGTTCTTC. Its protein is CASSVESGGPAHEQFF.

This clonotype was observed many times. The chain joins TRBV12-3 or TRBV12-4 to TRBJ2-4; 10 bases match TRBD1. The CDR3 length is 16 residues. V shed 5 bases and J 7 bases; nucleotides not matched to a gene: 11. CDR3 DNA sequence: TGTGCCAGCAGTCCCAACCGACAGGGGGCTGAGAACATTCAGTACTTC. This gives the protein CASSPNRQGAENIQYF.

This clonotype was counted a few times. V and J are TRBV2 and TRBJ2-3; no reliable D call. Germline V gene lookup returns CDR1 SNHLY and CDR2 FYNNEI. This CDR3 spans 13 amino acids. Trimming took 1 base from V and 4 from J, leaving 6 bases between them. The CDR3 bases are TGTGCCAGCAGTGAAGACGGAGCAGATACGCAGTATTTT. It is translated as CASSEDGADTQYF.

The CDR3 DNA follows: TGCGCCAGCAGCCAAGCATCAGCGAACACCGGGGAGCTGTTTTTT. It translates to CASSQASANTGELFF. This chain uses TRBV4-1 with TRBJ2-2; D is ambiguous. Trimming cost V 1 base and J 0 bases, with 6 bases left between them. Germline CDR1 MGHRA, CDR2 YSYEKL. CDR3 length: 15 residues.

This clonotype was observed a few times. The gene calls are TRBV7-3 and TRBJ2-5; 7 nucleotides line up with TRBD1. The CDR3 runs to 15 residues. V lost 5 bases and J lost 5; bases outside the gene matches: 11. Per the germline V gene, CDR1 is SGHTA and CDR2 is FQGTGA. The DNA for the CDR3 is TGTGCCAGCAGCCCGCAGGGGGACGGGCGGGAGACCCAGTACTTC. Translated: CASSPQGDGRETQYF.

The genes are TRBV3-1 and TRBJ1-1; a weak D match, TRBD1 (5 bases). The CDR3 length is 14 residues. Per germline, CDR1 LGHDT and CDR2 YNNKEL (reference sequence). Trimming stripped 1 base from V and 4 bases from J, with 10 bases between. CDR3 in DNA: TGTGCCAGCAGCCAAGGGGGCGCCGGCACTGAAGCTTTCTTT. Translated, it gives CASSQGGAGTEAFF.

This clonotype was counted many times. This rearrangement joins TRBV28 to TRBJ2-1, with TRBD1 identical over 9 bases. Germline V CDR1 and CDR2: MDHEN, SYDVKM. With V trimmed by 7 bases and J by 3 bases, 7 bases remained unmatched. The CDR3 has 15 amino acids. Here the CDR3 DNA reads TGTGCCAGCAAAAAGGACAGGGGAGTCTACAATGAGCAGTTCTTC. It codes for CASKKDRGVYNEQFF.

The V gene is TRBV6-2 or TRBV6-3, the J gene TRBJ2-3; TRBD2 matches at 10 bases. CDR1 MNHEY and CDR2 SVGEGT come from the germline V gene. V lost 5 bases, J lost 6 bases, and 8 bases stayed unmatched. There are 15 residues in the CDR3. CDR3 in DNA: TGTGCCAGCAGTCCTTTGATTAGCGGGGGGGATACGCAGTATTTT. It encodes CASSPLISGGDTQYF.

This clonotype was counted only a few times. This chain links TRBV6-2 or TRBV6-3 with TRBJ1-1, with 7 bases lining up with TRBD1. Germline-derived CDR1 and CDR2 are MNHEY and SVGEGT. The CDR3 has 15 amino acids. J was trimmed by 1 base and V by 0 bases; bases with no gene match: 2. CDR3: CASSYSRTGNTEAFF. The CDR3 coding sequence is TGTGCCAGCAGTTACTCGAGGACAGGGAACACTGAAGCTTTCTTT.

This clonotype has a count of ten or more. The V call is TRBV7-2, the J call TRBJ2-6, with 9 positions matching TRBD1. CDR1 is SGHTA and CDR2 is FQGNSA in the germline V gene. V lost 5 bases to trimming and J lost 0 bases; unmatched junction nucleotides: 5. The CDR3 consists of 17 residues. CDR3 nucleotides: TGTGCCAGCAGCAACACAGGGGGCAACTCTGGGGCCAACGTCCTGACTTTC. Translated: CASSNTGGNSGANVLTF.

This clonotype was seen ten or more times. The chain uses TRBV20-1 and TRBJ2-1, with a weak D call TRBD2 (6 bases). V lost 0 bases, J lost 4 bases, and 13 bases lay in between. This CDR3 region has 15 residues. Germline assignment: CDR1 DFQATT and CDR2 SNEGSKA (reference sequence). This chain's CDR3 is CSARDIGLTYNEQFF. The CDR3 nucleotides are TGCAGTGCTAGAGATATCGGACTAACTTACAATGAGCAGTTCTTC.

This clonotype was counted at least ten times. V usage is TRBV24-1 and J usage is TRBJ2-5; possibly TRBD1 or TRBD2 for D (5 bases each). Germline lookup yields CDR1 KGHDR and CDR2 SFDVKD. The CDR3 runs 16 residues. Trimming cost V 0 bases and J 2 bases, with 12 bases left between them. The CDR3 protein is CATSDLPGTTQETQYF. The CDR3 region has the DNA TGTGCCACCAGTGATTTGCCGGGGACCACACAAGAGACCCAGTACTTC.

CDR3 bases: TGCGCCAGCAGCCAAGCGGGACAGGGTGATGAAAAACTGTTTTTT. It translates to CASSQAGQGDEKLFF. The chain carries TRBV4-3 and TRBJ1-4, with 9 positions matching TRBD1. Germline trimming cut 1 base from V and 6 bases from J; bases unmatched to any gene: 3. Per the germline V gene, CDR1 is LGHNA and CDR2 is YSLEER. There are 15 residues in the CDR3.

This clonotype was recorded many times. The V gene is TRBV12-3 or TRBV12-4, the J gene TRBJ2-3; TRBD2 matches at 7 bases. The V and J ends lost 3 bases and 2 bases, in that order; junction bases with no gene match: 5. The CDR3 sequence is 15 residues long. CDR3 nucleotide sequence: TGTGCCAGCAGTTTGGTTCTAGCGGTCACAGATACGCAGTATTTT. This translates into CASSLVLAVTDTQYF.

The CDR3 sequence: CASSYGSTYEQYF. The CDR3, as DNA: TGTGCCAGCAGTTACGGCAGTACCTACGAGCAGTACTTC. The chain combines TRBV6-6 with TRBJ2-7; D gene uncertain. Germline V lookup: CDR1 MNHNY, CDR2 SVGAGI (reference sequence). The V end lost 2 bases, the J end lost 2 bases, and 7 bases lay between the germline ends. The CDR3 is 13 amino acids.

The chain joins TRBV12-5 to TRBJ1-5; 7 bases are shared with TRBD1. The CDR3 consists of 15 residues. Trimming took 6 bases from V and 7 from J; bases not matched to a gene: 12. Germline V CDR1 and CDR2: LGHNT, FRNRAP. The CDR3 protein is CASGLVTGVDQPQHF. The CDR3 DNA follows: TGTGCTAGTGGCTTAGTCACAGGGGTGGACCAGCCCCAGCATTTT.

At least ten counts were recorded for this clonotype. This chain connects TRBV10-3 to TRBJ2-1; D possibly matches TRBD1 or TRBD2 (6 bases each). V was shortened by 7 bases and J by 8 bases, with 15 bases between the two germline ends. Germline V CDR1 and CDR2: ENHRY, SYGVKD. This CDR3 comprises 13 residues. The CDR3 spells CAITGRQGYEQFF. The CDR3 coding sequence is TGTGCCATCACAGGGAGGCAGGGGTATGAGCAGTTCTTC.

This clonotype was seen ten or more times. The chain employs TRBV10-3 and TRBJ1-1; TRBD1 is a possible D gene (6 bases). Trimming removed 7 bases from V and 3 bases from J, with 9 bases in between. This CDR3 contains 12 residues. Germline V gives CDR1 ENHRY, CDR2 SYGVKD. The CDR3 DNA is TGTGCCATCAAGGGGGGGGACACTGAAGCTTTCTTT. Translated, it gives CAIKGGDTEAFF.

This clonotype showed up just a few times. The chain links TRBV20-1 to TRBJ1-1; D call uncertain. The CDR3 totals 13 residues. V lost 5 bases, J lost 6 bases, and 16 bases lay in between. The V gene's germline CDR1 is DFQATT and CDR2 SNEGSKA (reference sequence). The CDR3 protein is CSAPAPVPPEAFF. The CDR3 DNA follows: TGCAGTGCTCCCGCCCCGGTGCCCCCTGAAGCTTTCTTT.

The chain carries TRBV5-6 and TRBJ1-2; D ambiguous. Per the germline V gene, CDR1 is SGHDT and CDR2 is YYEEEE. The V end was cut by 2 bases, the J end by 7 bases, with 18 bases between. CDR3 size: 15 residues. The CDR3 protein is CASSFGQPTSPGYTF. CDR3 DNA sequence: TGTGCCAGCAGCTTCGGGCAACCAACCTCCCCTGGCTACACCTTC. The full variable domain, with the rest looked up from reference TRBV5-6 and TRBJ1-2, is DAGVTQSPTHLIKTRGQQVTLRCSPKSGHDTVSWYQQALGQGPQFIFQYYEEEERQRGNFPDRFSGHQFPNYSSELNVNALLLGDSALYLCASSFGQPTSPGYTFGSGTRLTVV.